Each of the 2 T cell receptor beta chains below was sequenced from the same sample in a study of graft-versus-host responses after intestinal transplantation. Sequencing was performed with immunoSEQ multiplex PCR; in TCRdb, only in-frame clones are kept and a portion is missing. In the table there are 39,000 or so clones, about 93% of which are singletons. These receptors have no identified antigens. The material was unstimulated CD8+ T cells sorted from spleen or lymph node cells, obtained before transplant. Receptor source: a human donor who was the organ donor for an intestinal transplant.

This clone was picked up a small number of times. CDR3 bases: TGTGCCAGCAGCTTAGCGGTGGGAGAAGAGACCCAGTACTTC. This codes for CASSLAVGEETQYF. V usage is TRBV7-2 and J usage is TRBJ2-5; D possibly corresponds to TRBD2 (5 bases). Germline assignment: CDR1 SGHTA and CDR2 FQGNSA. This CDR3 spans 14 amino acids. V shed 0 bases and J shed 3 bases, with 8 bases lying between them.

The chain has TRBV6-6 and TRBJ2-5; TRBD1 aligns across 8 bases. The last part of the DNA fits TRBJ2-7 better; the J call may be wrong. This CDR3 spans 14 amino acids. In germline, CDR1 is MNHNY, CDR2 SVGAGI (reference sequence). CDR3 DNA sequence: TGTGCCAGCAGAGCCCGGGACAGGTCCTACGAGCAGTACTTC. Translating gives CASRARDRSYEQYF.